This entry is about one TCR beta chain. The target antigen is unknown. V was shortened by 0 bases and J by 5 bases, with 20 bases between the two germline ends. Germline V gene lookup returns CDR1 MNHEY and CDR2 SMNVEV (reference sequence). The CDR3 covers 17 residues. This sample stems from a study of persistence of HIV-infected CD4 T cells. Study findings and constraints: Degenerate expanded CDR3beta sequences were enriched among CMV- and Gag-responding cells. TCR oligoclonality correlated with proviral oligoclonality in the same sorted populations.

Cells were stimulated with CMV-infected fibroblast lysates at about 9.4 ug/mL. Sorted nonresponding memory CD4+ T cells were CD40L-negative, CD69-negative, CD45RO-high. The immunoSEQ assay was version 4, run in survey mode. Libraries were prepared by immunoSEQ multiplex PCR; TCRdb keeps only in-frame clonotypes and omits some of them. The data show fewer than 40,000 clones, with roughly 80% seen just once and under 6.5% held by the top ten. The sequenced sample was CD4+ T cells sorted from PBMCs after approximately 18-hour stimulation, obtained from a patient who received antiretroviral therapy. The TCR sequence derives from an adult woman with HIV who was CMV-seropositive. This chain uses TRBV27 with TRBJ2-7; a weak D match, TRBD1 (5 bases). CDR3 nucleotide sequence: TGTGCCAGCAGTTTATCAGCGTTTGGGGTCAGGGAAAACGAGCAGTACTTC. Amino acid sequence: CASSLSAFGVRENEQYF.